Given below is one T cell receptor (beta chain) in context. Its target antigen remains unknown. Base qualities are not recorded, but no much larger clone differs from it by a single base. This specimen belongs to a study of control samples from healthy donors and cancer patients (dated by TCRdb to about 2020). The method behind the library was the immunoSEQ multiplex PCR assay. TCRdb limited this immuneACCESS table to in-frame rearrangements with V and J called. A share of clones is missing; checked studies link under half to unresolved V genes, and the rest is unexplained. Within this sample are about 140,000 clones, with about 91% of them counted one time only. The ten top clones hold about 3% of the sample. Sequences LGHNA (CDR1) and YNFKEQ (CDR2) are obtained from the germline V gene. V has 1 base trimmed and J has 4 bases trimmed; junction bases matching no gene number 9. From the cysteine through the phenylalanine, the CDR3 covers 17 amino acids. Of all the DNA, just the CDR3 is kept, 51 bases in frame from base 1.

The receptor was isolated from a man between 25 and 39 years old in good health. The sequence is built from TRBV4-2 and TRBJ1-1, with 10 bases aligning to TRBD1. The sample was blood. The DNA sequence follows: TGTGCCAGCAGCCAAGGACCGACAGGGGGCGGGAGCACTGAAGCTTTCTTT. Its translation reads: CASSQGPTGGGSTEAFF.